This entry concerns a single T cell receptor (beta chain). Its antigen is currently unknown. The data originate from a study of T cell responses to AZD1222 COVID-19 vaccine. The CDR3 runs 15 residues. V gave up 5 bases and J gave up 4 bases, with 12 bases separating them. The germline gives CDR1 SNHLY, CDR2 FYNNEI. Study outcomes and limitations: Nearly half of spike-specific TCRs reportedly go after variant regions that carry no mutations. Donors were largely white British and mainly female; clonal diversity was possibly underestimated. Vaccine-related CD4 TCRs covered spike, predominating at 160-218 and 743-854.

The table came from immunoSEQ multiplex PCR; TCRdb's copy has only in-frame clones and leaves some out. The sample includes roughly 100,000 clones, roughly 91% of them seen just once. This material consisted of peripheral blood, taken on day 0 of AZD1222 vaccination. The rearrangement joins TRBV2 to TRBJ1-6; D gene unclear. The source of this sequence is an adult in good health. In nucleotides, the CDR3 is TGTGCCAGCAGTTTCAAACACCCATATAATTCACCCCTCCACTTT. Translated: CASSFKHPYNSPLHF.